The present T cell receptor beta chain was sequenced within a study of vaccination and CD4 T cells after COVID-19. Findings and limits, study-wide: Going from approximately 21 to 38, median SARS-CoV-2-reactive clonotypes did not rise significantly.

The Oncomine TCR Beta short-read assay was applied to DNA of cultured CD4+ T cells. TCRdb used MiXCR to reprocess the PCR reads, holding one entry per CDR3 protein. The table records 15,000 or so distinct CDR3 sequences, around 45% of them present only once. With 9 bases removed from V and 1 base from J, the gap between germline ends came to 15 bases. CDR1 and CDR2 from the germline V gene are ENHRY and SYGVKD. The CDR3 extends over 14 amino acids. This clonotype showed up just once. The antigen is unknown. Treatment of the sample: approximately nine-day PBMC culture with coronavirus spike peptide pools or control peptides (ViraFEST assay).

The clonotype was recovered from a human donor who had recovered from COVID-19. The chain recombines TRBV10-3 with TRBJ1-2, with D possibly TRBD1 on 5 matching bases. Sequenced sample: CD4+ T cells from blood, cultured in vitro. CDR3: CAIRDNRINYGYTF. The CDR3, as DNA: TGTGCCATTCGTGATAACAGGATTAACTATGGCTACACCTTC.